The rows below give T cell receptor beta chains drawn from one sample of a study of T cells in Graves' hyperthyroidism and ophthalmopathy. TCRdb itself ran the multiplex PCR reads through MiXCR, one entry per CDR3 protein. Among approximately 370,000 distinct CDR3 sequences listed, roughly 17% were seen once. The specimen was blood. These TCRs come from a woman aged 25-40 years with Graves' hyperthyroidism that later progressed to Graves' ophthalmopathy. Both conserved end residues are part of each CDR3. D genes are given only for firm matches. Expanded clones are given a class, and other clones once, few, many or no size at all.

J | size | V | D | CDR3 | DNA
TRBJ2-7 | few | TRBV25-1 | . | CASSGLGANSYEQYF | TGTGCCAGCAGTGGATTGGGCGCTAACTCCTACGAGCAGTACTTC
TRBJ2-7 | many | TRBV10-3 | TRBD1 | CAISESKGALKDEQYF | TGTGCCATCAGTGAGTCGAAGGGGGCGTTAAAGGACGAGCAGTACTTC
TRBJ2-3 | many | TRBV7-8 | TRBD2 | CASSYSSGMASTDTQYF | TGTGCCAGCAGCTACAGTAGCGGGATGGCCAGCACAGATACGCAGTATTTT
TRBJ2-7 | few | TRBV13 | . | CASSRQVVIHEQYF | TGTGCCAGCAGTCGACAGGTTGTAATCCACGAGCAGTACTTC
TRBJ2-7 | . | TRBV5-4 | . | CASSLEPIYEQYF | TGTGCCAGCAGCTTGGAGCCCATCTACGAGCAGTACTTC
TRBJ2-1 | many | TRBV30 | TRBD1 | CAWSARDRGLGEQFF | TGTGCCTGGAGTGCAAGGGACAGGGGTCTTGGAGAGCAGTTCTTC
TRBJ2-1 | . | TRBV27 | . | CASSLTGIFIGEQFF | TGTGCCAGCAGCTTGACAGGAATTTTTATCGGTGAGCAGTTCTTC
TRBJ2-1 | . | TRBV6-2/TRBV6-3 | . | CASSYSRGASGGNEQFF | TGTGCCAGCAGTTACTCTAGGGGGGCCTCGGGTGGCAATGAGCAGTTCTTC
TRBJ2-1 | many | TRBV5-6 | TRBD2 | CASSLGPTSGRSAYNEQFF | TGTGCCAGCAGCTTGGGTCCTACTAGCGGGAGATCGGCCTACAATGAGCAGTTCTTC
TRBJ2-7 | many | TRBV18 | . | CASSPEAGEYEQYF | TGTGCCAGCTCACCGGAGGCAGGGGAATACGAGCAGTACTTC
TRBJ2-5 | many | TRBV3-1 | TRBD2 | CASSYLAGGGETQYF | TGTGCCAGCAGTTACCTAGCGGGAGGAGGAGAGACCCAGTACTTC
TRBJ1-2 | . | TRBV24-1 | . | CATIPGARQIKNYGYTF | TGTGCCACCATCCCCGGGGCCCGGCAGATAAAGAACTATGGCTACACCTTC
TRBJ2-5 | many | TRBV6-1 | TRBD1 | CASSWGQGRETQYF | TGTGCCAGCAGTTGGGGACAGGGGAGGGAGACCCAGTACTTC
TRBJ2-7 | . | TRBV27 | . | CASSDPDSYEQYF | TGTGCCAGCAGTGACCCAGACTCCTACGAGCAGTACTTC
TRBJ2-7 | . | TRBV29-1 | TRBD1 | CSVMSQGAAFYEQYF | TGCAGCGTAATGTCACAGGGGGCTGCATTCTACGAGCAGTACTTC
TRBJ1-2 | many | TRBV28 | . | CASDSPGADYGYTF | TGTGCCAGCGACTCCCCGGGGGCCGACTATGGCTACACCTTC
TRBJ1-2 | many | TRBV5-1 | . | CASSFSVNYGYTF | TGCGCCAGCAGCTTCTCGGTGAACTATGGCTACACCTTC
TRBJ1-5 | many | TRBV11-2 | . | CASSLDALGNQPQHF | TGTGCCAGCAGCTTGGACGCGCTTGGCAATCAGCCCCAGCATTTT
TRBJ2-5 | many | TRBV28 | TRBD2 | CASSEDRGGKETQYF | TGTGCCAGCAGCGAAGACCGGGGAGGGAAAGAGACCCAGTACTTC
TRBJ2-2 | few | TRBV11-2 | TRBD2 | CASSPERGGLIGELFF | TGTGCCAGCAGCCCCGAACGGGGGGGGCTCATCGGGGAGCTGTTTTTT
TRBJ2-7 | many | TRBV13 | . | CASSLIGPHEGEQYF | TGTGCCAGCAGCTTAATCGGGCCTCACGAGGGGGAGCAGTACTTC
TRBJ2-1 | few | TRBV7-9 | TRBD2 | CASSSTSGFQYNEQFF | TGTGCCAGCAGCTCGACTAGCGGGTTTCAGTACAATGAGCAGTTCTTC
TRBJ2-6 | many | TRBV7-8 | . | CASSFPASGANVLTF | TGTGCCAGCAGCTTTCCCGCGTCTGGGGCCAACGTCCTGACTTTC
TRBJ2-7 | . | TRBV12-3/TRBV12-4 | . | CASSQTNYEQYF | TGTGCCAGCAGCCAAACCAACTACGAGCAGTACTTC
TRBJ1-2 | . | TRBV4-2 | TRBD1 | CASSQIGGQANYGYTF | TGTGCCAGCAGCCAAATTGGCGGACAGGCTAACTATGGCTACACCTTC
TRBJ1-5 | many | TRBV19 | . | CASSIDSGARNQPQHF | TGTGCCAGTAGTATAGATTCAGGGGCGCGCAATCAGCCCCAGCATTTT
TRBJ1-6 | few | TRBV20-1 | TRBD1 | CSARAPGQGSSPLHF | TGCAGTGCTAGAGCCCCCGGACAGGGCAGTTCACCCCTCCACTTT
TRBJ2-2 | many | TRBV6-2/TRBV6-3 | . | CASSHETDGNTGELFF | TGTGCCAGCAGTCACGAGACGGACGGGAACACCGGGGAGCTGTTTTTT
TRBJ2-1 | once | TRBV20-1 | TRBD2 | CSAKGASGRDYNEQFF | TGCAGTGCCAAAGGGGCCAGCGGGAGGGACTACAATGAGCAGTTCTTC
TRBJ2-7 | many | TRBV12-3/TRBV12-4 | . | CASKYTGYEQYF | TGTGCCAGCAAATATACAGGCTACGAGCAGTACTTC
TRBJ2-7 | . | TRBV5-4 | TRBD2 | CASSFITGGSRSYEQYF | TGTGCCAGCAGCTTTATAACGGGCGGGAGTAGGTCCTACGAGCAGTACTTC
TRBJ2-1 | many | TRBV28 | . | CASSEGTASSYNEQFF | TGTGCCAGCAGTGAGGGAACAGCCTCCTCCTACAATGAGCAGTTCTTC
TRBJ2-5 | . | TRBV6-2/TRBV6-3 | TRBD2 | CASSYSTHGGLAGGETQYF | TGTGCCAGCAGTTACTCCACCCACGGTGGGCTAGCGGGGGGTGAGACCCAGTACTTC
TRBJ1-2 | many | TRBV24-1 | TRBD1 | CATSSSRTGRRFGGRGYTF | TGTGCCACCAGTTCATCCCGGACAGGGAGGAGGTTCGGGGGACGGGGCTACACCTTC
TRBJ2-3 | few | TRBV4-1 | . | CASSQFGDGVTDTQYF | TGCGCCAGCAGCCAATTCGGGGATGGAGTCACAGATACGCAGTATTTT
TRBJ1-3 | . | TRBV10-3 | . | CAISDIQGTSSGNTIYF | TGTGCCATCAGTGACATTCAGGGCACGAGCTCTGGAAACACCATATATTTT
TRBJ2-5 | . | TRBV6-2/TRBV6-3 | TRBD1 | CASSSLQGAVYISPHQETQYF | TGTGCCAGCAGTTCGTTGCAGGGGGCTGTTTATATTAGTCCCCACCAAGAGACCCAGTACTTC
TRBJ2-7 | . | TRBV6-1 | TRBD2 | CASSQYVLAGASSGQYF | TGTGCCAGCAGTCAATACGTCCTAGCGGGAGCGAGCTCCGGGCAGTACTTC
TRBJ1-4 | many | TRBV2 | . | CASSILLDLTNEKLFF | TGTGCCAGCAGTATACTTCTGGACCTTACAAATGAAAAACTGTTTTTT